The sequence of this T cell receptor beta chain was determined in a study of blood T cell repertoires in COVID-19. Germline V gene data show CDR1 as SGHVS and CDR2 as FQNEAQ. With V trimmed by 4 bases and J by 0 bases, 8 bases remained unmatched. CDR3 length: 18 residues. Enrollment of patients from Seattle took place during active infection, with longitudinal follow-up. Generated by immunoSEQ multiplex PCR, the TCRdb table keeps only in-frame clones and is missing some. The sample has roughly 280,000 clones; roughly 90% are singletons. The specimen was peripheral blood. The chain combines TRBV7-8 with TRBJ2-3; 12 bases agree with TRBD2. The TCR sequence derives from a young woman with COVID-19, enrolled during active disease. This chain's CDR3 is CASSSIRLAGVSTDTQYF. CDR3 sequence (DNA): TGTGCCAGCAGCTCCATTAGACTAGCGGGAGTAAGCACAGATACGCAGTATTTT.